The rows below give T cell receptor beta chains drawn from one sample of a study of vaccination effects on CD4 cells after COVID-19. Produced via immunoSEQ multiplex PCR; TCRdb's table is partial and in-frame only. The sample has around 40,000 clones, 65% to 70% seen once. No antigens are known for them. Material: CD4+ T cells from PBMCs cultured without peptide, obtained before COVID-19 vaccination. These receptors all stem from a human donor who received a COVID-19 vaccine. CDR3s include the opening cysteine and the closing phenylalanine or tryptophan. The D gene is left open where the match is weak. Some rows mark clone size as missing; the rest say once, few, many or name a class of expanded clone.

CDR3 DNA: TGTGCCTGGAGATCGTCTCCGGGGCAGCCCCAGCATTTT
CDR3 protein: CAWRSSPGQPQHF
D gene: -
clone size: -
J gene: TRBJ1-5
V gene: TRBV30

CDR3 DNA: TGCAGCGTAGCCGGGACAGGGGGAGGTCGGGTCACTGAAGCTTTCTTT
CDR3 protein: CSVAGTGGGRVTEAFF
D gene: TRBD1
clone size: -
J gene: TRBJ1-1
V gene: TRBV29-1

CDR3 DNA: TGTGCCAGCTCACCCGCACCACCAAGTGGGGACTCCAATCAGCCCCAGCATTTT
CDR3 protein: CASSPAPPSGDSNQPQHF
D gene: -
clone size: -
J gene: TRBJ1-5
V gene: TRBV18

CDR3 DNA: TGTGCCAGCAGTCTTGGTATGCTAGCTTATGGCTACACCTTC
CDR3 protein: CASSLGMLAYGYTF
D gene: -
clone size: -
J gene: TRBJ1-2
V gene: TRBV5-8

CDR3 DNA: TGTGCCAGCAGCTTGGGGGGGGCTGAAGCTTTCTTT
CDR3 protein: CASSLGGAEAFF
D gene: -
clone size: -
J gene: TRBJ1-1
V gene: TRBV7-2

CDR3 DNA: TGCGCCAGCAGCCTGCGGGGGTTGAACACTGAAGCTTTCTTT
CDR3 protein: CASSLRGLNTEAFF
D gene: -
clone size: -
J gene: TRBJ1-1
V gene: TRBV5-1

CDR3 DNA: TGCAGCGCCAGGGTCGAGAACACTGAAGCTTTCTTT
CDR3 protein: CSARVENTEAFF
D gene: -
clone size: -
J gene: TRBJ1-1
V gene: TRBV29-1

CDR3 DNA: TGTGCCAGCAGCTTAGCCTTGAACACTGAAGCTTTCTTT
CDR3 protein: CASSLALNTEAFF
D gene: -
clone size: -
J gene: TRBJ1-1
V gene: TRBV11-2

CDR3 DNA: TGCGCCAGCAGTGAGTCTACGGCGGGGCTGGAGACCCAGTACTTC
CDR3 protein: CASSESTAGLETQYF
D gene: -
clone size: -
J gene: TRBJ2-5
V gene: TRBV10-1

CDR3 DNA: TGTGCCAGCAGACAAACAGGGAATTATGAAAAACTGTTTTTT
CDR3 protein: CASRQTGNYEKLFF
D gene: -
clone size: -
J gene: TRBJ1-4
V gene: TRBV6-5

CDR3 DNA: TGTGCCAGTAGTCACACTCTTAGACCAGACAGCAATCAGCCCCAGCATTTT
CDR3 protein: CASSHTLRPDSNQPQHF
D gene: -
clone size: -
J gene: TRBJ1-5
V gene: TRBV19

CDR3 DNA: TGTGCCAGCAGCCAAGAGGTAGCGGGGGGACGGTATCTAGGGGAGCAGTTCTTC
CDR3 protein: CASSQEVAGGRYLGEQFF
D gene: TRBD2
clone size: -
J gene: TRBJ2-1
V gene: TRBV4-2

CDR3 DNA: TGCGCCAGCAGCCCGGGTAGCGGGAAGGGCTCCTACAATGAGCAGTTCTTC
CDR3 protein: CASSPGSGKGSYNEQFF
D gene: TRBD2
clone size: -
J gene: TRBJ2-1
V gene: TRBV5-1

CDR3 DNA: TGTGCCAGTAGTGGGGGCGGGGGCGAGCAGTACTTC
CDR3 protein: CASSGGGGEQYF
D gene: -
clone size: few
J gene: TRBJ2-7
V gene: TRBV19

CDR3 DNA: TGCAGCGTTGACAGGGCTGCGGGCTATGGCTACACCTTC
CDR3 protein: CSVDRAAGYGYTF
D gene: -
clone size: -
J gene: TRBJ1-2
V gene: TRBV29-1

CDR3 DNA: TGTGCCAGCAGTAGGACAGCCCCGGTTGTCCAGCATTTT
CDR3 protein: CASSRTAPVVQHF
D gene: -
clone size: once
J gene: TRBJ1-5
V gene: TRBV12-3/TRBV12-4

CDR3 DNA: TGTGCCAGCAGCCGGGGGGGAGGGGATAATGAAAAACTGTTTTTT
CDR3 protein: CASSRGGGDNEKLFF
D gene: -
clone size: -
J gene: TRBJ1-4
V gene: TRBV5-4

CDR3 DNA: TGTGCCAGTAGTATCCCCCGGGGGGAGCAGTACTTC
CDR3 protein: CASSIPRGEQYF
D gene: -
clone size: -
J gene: TRBJ2-7
V gene: TRBV19

CDR3 DNA: TGTGCCAGCAGTCACAGGGGGCGATGGCCCTACGAGCAGTACTTC
CDR3 protein: CASSHRGRWPYEQYF
D gene: TRBD1
clone size: once
J gene: TRBJ2-7
V gene: TRBV6-5

CDR3 DNA: TGTGCCAGCAGCTATCGAACAGGGGGTTCCTACGAGCAGTACTTC
CDR3 protein: CASSYRTGGSYEQYF
D gene: TRBD1
clone size: -
J gene: TRBJ2-7
V gene: TRBV11-2

CDR3 DNA: TGCGCCAGCAGCTCCGGGACAGCCTACTCCTACGAGCAGTACTTC
CDR3 protein: CASSSGTAYSYEQYF
D gene: TRBD1
clone size: -
J gene: TRBJ2-7
V gene: TRBV5-1

CDR3 DNA: TGCGCCAGCAGCCCTACGGGAGCAGGGAACACTGAAGCTTTCTTT
CDR3 protein: CASSPTGAGNTEAFF
D gene: -
clone size: few
J gene: TRBJ1-1
V gene: TRBV4-1

CDR3 DNA: TGTGCCAGCAGCTTAGGAATAGCAACTAATGAAAAACTGTTTTTT
CDR3 protein: CASSLGIATNEKLFF
D gene: -
clone size: -
J gene: TRBJ1-4
V gene: TRBV7-8

CDR3 DNA: TGTGCCAGCAGATTCGGTACAGGGTCTGAAAAACTGTTTTTT
CDR3 protein: CASRFGTGSEKLFF
D gene: -
clone size: -
J gene: TRBJ1-4
V gene: TRBV6-5

CDR3 DNA: TGTGCCAGCAGCTTAGAAAGGCAGGTCTATGGCTACACCTTC
CDR3 protein: CASSLERQVYGYTF
D gene: -
clone size: -
J gene: TRBJ1-2
V gene: TRBV7-2

CDR3 DNA: TGTGCCAGCAGCTTGCGAAGACTAGCGGGAGATACCGGCGTTAGTCAGTACTTC
CDR3 protein: CASSLRRLAGDTGVSQYF
D gene: TRBD2
clone size: -
J gene: TRBJ2-7
V gene: TRBV5-6